These 8 T cell receptor beta chains share one sample of origin, sequenced in a study of metastatic and nonmetastatic thyroid tumors. With MiXCR, TCRdb called clones anew from the PCR reads. The sample consists of roughly 34,000 clones, 33% of them appearing once. Patients had received no treatment of any kind before thyroid surgery. The sequenced material came from tumor tissue. These receptors came from a female donor with papillary thyroid cancer or a benign thyroid nodule (not recorded which). Some clones in this sample may be carry-over from other donors' samples.

The sample holds one count of this clone. V usage is TRBV5-1 and J usage is TRBJ2-7, with D perhaps TRBD2 (5 bases). Trimming cost V 2 bases and J 4 bases, with 7 bases left between them. Germline V gives CDR1 SGHRS, CDR2 YFSETQ. The CDR3 covers 12 residues. The CDR3: CASSFEGYEQYF. DNA for the CDR3: TGCGCCAGCAGCTTCGAGGGTTACGAGCAGTACTTC.

Here the CDR3 DNA reads TGTGCCAGCAGATCCTCTCGGGACAGGGCCTACGAGCAGTACTTC. It is translated as CASRSSRDRAYEQYF. The chain combines TRBV12-3 or TRBV12-4 with TRBJ2-7; 9 bases map to TRBD1. J was trimmed by 2 bases and V by 6 bases; bases with no gene match: 8. The CDR3 has 15 residues.

The chain uses TRBV12-3 or TRBV12-4 and TRBJ2-7; 10 nucleotides align to TRBD1. This CDR3 contains 14 residues. The V gene end was trimmed by 6 bases and the J gene end by 4 bases; junction bases not matched to a gene: 6. The CDR3 sequence: CASRRTGGMYEQYF. The CDR3 region has the DNA TGTGCCAGCAGAAGGACAGGGGGAATGTACGAGCAGTACTTC.

V usage is TRBV11-1 and J usage is TRBJ2-3; D gene unclear. Trimming cost V 1 base and J 2 bases, with 7 bases left between them. The germline V gene has CDR1 SGHAT and CDR2 FQDESV (reference sequence). CDR3 length equals 14 residues. The CDR3 is CASSLGSYTDTQYF. Written as DNA, the CDR3 is TGTGCCAGCAGCTTAGGGTCTTACACAGATACGCAGTATTTT.

This clone was counted a few times. The chain is built from TRBV28 and TRBJ1-1; D ambiguous. The CDR3 sequence is 14 residues long. The germline CDR1 and CDR2 sequences are MDHEN and SYDVKM. The V end was cut by 6 bases, the J end by 12 bases, with 23 bases between. This CDR3 reads CASSPPPVHVGTFF. CDR3 sequence (DNA): TGTGCCAGCAGCCCGCCTCCGGTACACGTTGGGACTTTCTTT.

J is TRBJ1-1 and V is TRBV24-1; possible D gene TRBD1, 6 bases. V dropped 7 bases and J dropped 5 bases, with 13 bases sitting between them. The CDR3 has 13 amino acids. Germline CDR1 and CDR2: KGHDR and SFDVKD. CDR3 nucleotide sequence: TGTGCCACCAGAGAAGGGGGACGGACTGAAGCTTTCTTT. Residues: CATREGGRTEAFF.

Ten or more counts support this clone. V and J are TRBV2 and TRBJ1-5; TRBD1 matches at 9 bases. There are 15 residues in the CDR3. The V segment lost 3 bases and the J segment 4 bases; nucleotides outside the gene matches: 4. Germline V gene sequence: CDR1 SNHLY, CDR2 FYNNEI. For the CDR3, the DNA is TGTGCCAGCAGTGAGGGGGGACAGGGAAATCAGCCCCAGCATTTT. Residues: CASSEGGQGNQPQHF.

There are a few counts of this clone. The CDR3, as DNA: TGTGCCAGCAGAAAGGGGGTCGGGAGCTCCTACGAGCAGTACTTC. Its protein is CASRKGVGSSYEQYF. The chain uses TRBV6-1 and TRBJ2-7; the D call may be TRBD1 or TRBD2 (6 bases each). This CDR3 is built from 15 residues. In germline, CDR1 is MNHNS, CDR2 SASEGT. Trimming shortened V by 6 bases and J by 0 bases, and 15 bases separated the two germline ends.